The clone carrying this TCR beta chain was detected only a few times. These data originate in a study of read filtering for tumor transcriptome and immune sequencing. The wider study: After DNase treatment, RNA was made into whole-transcriptome libraries.

This library used about 360 ng RNA and molecular barcoded adaptors spanning alpha/delta and beta/gamma chains. TCRdb reprocessed the reads via MiXCR and lists one record per CDR3 protein. The repertoire holds tens of thousands of distinct CDR3 sequences, with 20% as singletons. CDR1 MNHEY and CDR2 SMNVEV come from the germline V gene (reference sequence). The CDR3 has 15 residues. Unmatched junction bases numbered 9, after V lost 5 bases and J lost 4 bases. The sample comprised a population of CD138-negative cells sorted from bone marrow. The chain combines TRBV27 with TRBJ2-3; 7 nucleotides agree with TRBD2. This TCR was sampled from a donor over 35 with multiple myeloma. CDR3 in DNA: TGTGCCAGCAGTACGCGCGGGAGTGGGGCAGATACGCAGTATTTT. It translates to CASSTRGSGADTQYF.